There are many counts of the clone carrying this T cell receptor (beta chain). Antigen unknown. TCR beta CDR3 amplification used RNA transcripts. The authors performed first-round RT-PCR with HTBI primers and then a second-round multiplex PCR. From the multiplex PCR reads, TCRdb called clonotypes with MiXCR, one entry per CDR3 protein. The sample comprises about 220,000 distinct CDR3 sequences, approximately 21% of which are singletons, and under 55% rests with the top ten. These data come from a study of Graves' ophthalmopathy and Graves' hyperthyroidism. CDR3 size: 15 residues. Trimming shortened V by 0 bases and J by 6 bases, and 15 bases separated the two germline ends. The V gene's germline CDR1 is LNHNV and CDR2 YYDKDF (reference sequence). Moderate-to-severe activity, CAS at least 3, NOSPECS at least 4 and duration under 3 months characterized donors with ophthalmopathy. Among the exclusions were patients with other autoimmune diseases, uncontrolled infections, pregnancy or lactation.

Study-level findings and limits: With 70.59% sensitivity and around 79% specificity, the model predicted ophthalmopathy progression. From stable hyperthyroidism, ophthalmopathy was separated by a 13-signature model with 85% to 90% sensitivity and around 79% specificity.

The source of this sequence is a woman aged 45-65 years with Graves' ophthalmopathy. The rearrangement uses TRBV15 and TRBJ2-7; D is possibly TRBD2 (6 bases). The sequencing input was peripheral blood. CDR3 sequence: CATSRDPEGPGEQYF. The CDR3 nucleotides read TGTGCCACCAGCAGAGATCCGGAGGGCCCAGGCGAGCAGTACTTC.